The sequence of this T cell receptor (beta chain) was determined in a study of radiation and T cells in renal cell carcinoma. Study-level results: From baseline, blood top tumor clonotypes peaked at 2 weeks post-radiation.

TCRdb's copy holds only in-frame clones and misses some; the assay was immunoSEQ multiplex PCR. The sample lists around 100,000 clones, roughly 82% occurring once. Time point given: blood 4 weeks post-SBRT, at nephrectomy. Treatment described: 15 Gy SBRT to primary tumor, nephrectomy 4 weeks later. Nephrectomy followed 15 Gy stereotactic body radiation by 4 weeks. The CDR3 spans 13 residues. Deletions cut 0 bases from V and 0 bases from J, with 3 bases between. The germline V gene has CDR1 PRHDT and CDR2 FYEKMQ (reference sequence). Concerning this clone: Its antigen is not identified.

J is TRBJ2-7 and V is TRBV13; D unresolved. This sequence originates from a man aged 60 to 75 with renal cell carcinoma. The sample here was blood, taken from a patient whose treatment included radiotherapy and nephrectomy. CDR3 nucleotides: TGTGCCAGCAGCTTAGGCCACTCCTACGAGCAGTACTTC. As protein: CASSLGHSYEQYF. Full variable domain (remainder filled in from reference TRBV13 and TRBJ2-7): AAGVIQSPRHLIKEKRETATLKCYPIPRHDTVYWYQQGPGQDPQFLISFYEKMQSDKGSIPDRFSAQQFSDYHSELNMSSLELGDSALYFCASSLGHSYEQYFGPGTRLTVT.